This TCR beta chain was documented in a study of blood T cell repertoires in COVID-19. The wider study: Spain, Italy and the United States supplied samples that represented acute and convalescent COVID-19.

The junction had 7 bases not matched to a gene; V was cut back by 3 bases and J by 0 bases. There are 16 residues in the CDR3. Germline values: CDR1 SGHTA, CDR2 FQGNSA. Generated by immunoSEQ multiplex PCR, the TCRdb table keeps only in-frame clones and is missing some. The sample has 70,000 to 100,000 clones; 80% to 90% are singletons. The sequenced material came from peripheral blood. The chain has TRBV7-2 and TRBJ1-2; 7 nucleotides match TRBD1. The clonotype was recovered from a woman older than 75 with acute or convalescent COVID-19. The CDR3 coding sequence is TGTGCCAGCAGCTTTACGGGACAGTCAGCTAACTATGGCTACACCTTC. Translation gives CASSFTGQSANYGYTF.